The 26 T cell receptor beta chains listed next were all sequenced from one sample in a study of human T cells and chemical hapten exposure (TCRdb year 2021). Libraries were made using RACE. Instrument on record: NextSeq 500. The raw public data were reprocessed by TCRdb itself: fastp quality trimming at Q25, MiXCR clonotype calling, in-frame beta chains only. Rows matching on CDR3 protein sequence are summarized as one entry with the most common DNA and genes. The sample includes roughly 380,000 distinct CDR3 sequences, with around 4.8% observed a single time. The ten largest make up under 3% of the sample. What the time point label conveys for this sample: patch test 1, 2 weeks after DPC sensitization. What this sample's treatment or condition label stands for: therapeutic diphenylcyclopropenone sensitization with weekly scalp DPC. This sample comprised whole blood, obtained in connection with sensitization to the hapten diphenylcyclopropenone (DPC). The receptors originated from a woman in her fifties or sixties with alopecia areata. Some clones in this sample may be carry-over from other donors' samples.

This clonotype was detected ten times or more. This chain's CDR3 is CSVARDGEQYF. The CDR3 DNA sequence: TGCAGCGTTGCGAGAGATGGCGAGCAGTACTTC. V usage is TRBV29-1 and J usage is TRBJ2-7; the D is unclear. V lost 4 bases, J lost 6 bases, and 10 bases lay in between. CDR1 is SQVTM, CDR2 ANQGSEA, per germline. The length of the CDR3 is 11 residues.

Ten or more counts support this clonotype. The rearrangement joins TRBV5-1 to TRBJ2-5; perhaps TRBD2 as D (5 bases). V was clipped by 5 bases and J by 3 bases, with 8 bases between them. Germline loops: CDR1 SGHRS, CDR2 YFSETQ. The CDR3 runs to 12 residues. This chain's CDR3 is CASSWGEETQYF. The CDR3, as DNA: TGCGCCAGCAGTTGGGGAGAAGAGACCCAGTACTTC.

This clonotype was seen ten or more times. V gene TRBV19 combines with J gene TRBJ2-1; the D gene is possibly TRBD2 (6 bases). Germline V gene lookup returns CDR1 LNHDA and CDR2 SQIVND (reference sequence). The CDR3 spans 16 residues. V was pared by 7 bases and J by 0 bases, with 16 bases between. The DNA for the CDR3 is TGTGCCAGTACCTTAATCGGGGGTACCTCCTACAATGAGCAGTTCTTC. It yields the protein CASTLIGGTSYNEQFF.

The chain carries TRBV6-2 or TRBV6-3 and TRBJ2-5; D may match TRBD1 or TRBD2 (5 bases each). Germline CDR1 and CDR2: MNHEY and SVGEGT. This CDR3 has 16 amino acids. V was clipped by 6 bases and J by 0 bases, with 17 bases between them. The CDR3: CASSFPTGRYQETQYF. The CDR3, as DNA: TGTGCCAGCAGCTTTCCCACGGGACGATACCAAGAGACCCAGTACTTC.

This chain joins TRBV20-1 and TRBJ1-6; 8 nucleotides line up with TRBD1. V lost 2 bases and J lost 4; bases outside the gene matches: 7. The CDR3 extends over 16 amino acids. Germline-derived CDR1 and CDR2 are DFQATT and SNEGSKA (reference sequence). The DNA for the CDR3 is TGCAGTGCTAGACCGACAGGGGCAGGGTATAATTCACCCCTCCACTTT. This translates into CSARPTGAGYNSPLHF.

This clonotype was observed at least ten times. The J gene is TRBJ2-7, the V gene TRBV5-1; D remains unclear. In germline, CDR1 is SGHRS, CDR2 YFSETQ. Trimming stripped 2 bases from V and 6 bases from J, with 9 bases between. The CDR3 sequence is 12 residues long. The CDR3 bases are TGCGCCAGCAGCTTAGGAATCGGCGAGCAGTACTTC. Translation: CASSLGIGEQYF.

There are a few counts of this clonotype. This chain uses TRBV11-2 with TRBJ2-3, with D maybe TRBD2 (5 bases). Germline CDR1 SGHAT, CDR2 FQNNGV. With 8 bases removed from V and 1 base from J, the gap between germline ends came to 19 bases. This CDR3 is 16 amino acids long. CDR3 sequence reads: CASSLGKGIGTDTQYF. The CDR3 nucleotides are TGTGCCAGCTCACTAGGAAAAGGAATCGGCACAGATACGCAGTATTTT.

The genes are TRBV9 and TRBJ2-3, with 8 bases matching TRBD1. The V gene end was trimmed by 4 bases and the J gene end by 3 bases; junction bases not matched to a gene: 7. CDR1 is SGDLS and CDR2 is YYNGEE in the germline V gene. This CDR3 contains 15 residues. As DNA, the CDR3 is TGTGCCAGCAGCCCCTGGACAGGGACGACAGATACGCAGTATTTT. Protein product: CASSPWTGTTDTQYF.

This clonotype showed up many times. The gene calls are TRBV18 and TRBJ1-1; perhaps TRBD1 as D (5 bases). This CDR3 has 15 residues. CDR1 and CDR2 (germline): KGHSH, LQKENI. Trimming took off 0 bases at V and 5 bases at J, with 13 bases between the two ends. CDR3 amino acids: CASSPPFAGRTEAFF. CDR3 DNA: TGTGCCAGCTCACCACCCTTCGCAGGGAGGACTGAAGCTTTCTTT.

This clonotype was observed many times. J is TRBJ2-4 and V is TRBV7-2; D is unresolved. The V and J ends lost 5 bases and 7 bases respectively, with 21 bases between them. Germline V gives CDR1 SGHTA, CDR2 FQGNSA. There are 16 residues in the CDR3. CDR3 nucleotides: TGTGCCAGCAGCCCTCCCCCAAGCAGGCCCCTGAACATTCAGTACTTC. Translation: CASSPPPSRPLNIQYF.

This clonotype was counted at least ten times. The chain joins TRBV18 to TRBJ2-3; D perhaps matches TRBD1 (5 bases). V lost 4 bases, J lost 8 bases, and 22 bases lay in between. Germline CDR1 and CDR2: KGHSH and LQKENI. The CDR3 is 16 amino acids. In DNA, the CDR3 is TGTGCCAGCTCACAACCATGGGGCGAGCAAAGTGTTACGCAGTATTTT. It yields the protein CASSQPWGEQSVTQYF.

This chain uses TRBV6-9 with TRBJ2-4; 13 nucleotides align to TRBD2. This CDR3 spans 18 amino acids. From germline, CDR1 is MNHGY and CDR2 SVAAGI. Trimming took 6 bases from V and 5 from J; bases not matched to a gene: 13. The DNA of the CDR3 is TGTGCCAGCAGCAAAATCGGACTAGCGGGAGCGAGGGAAAACATTCAGTACTTC. Protein sequence: CASSKIGLAGARENIQYF.

Concerning this clonotype itself: This may arise from a read error, as a much more abundant clone is one base away. J is TRBJ2-3 and V is TRBV5-4; unclear D gene. Trimming left V 6 bases short and J 8 bases short, with 16 bases between. Germline assignment: CDR1 SGHNT and CDR2 YYREEE (reference sequence). CDR3 length: 13 amino acids. The CDR3, as DNA: TGTGCCAGCATCTCGCCCCGAGCTCCTACGCAGTATTTT. This sequence encodes CASISPRAPTQYF. The full variable domain, in which reference TRBV5-4 and TRBJ2-3 provide the parts outside the CDR3, is ETGVTQSPTHLIKTRGQQVTLRCSSQSGHNTVSWYQQALGQGPQFIFQYYREEENGRGNFPPRFSGLQFPNYSSELNVNALELDDSALYLCASISPRAPTQYFGPGTRLTVL.

Here the CDR3 reads CASSLGTVPGGYEQYF. The CDR3 nucleotides read TGTGCCAGCAGCTTAGGGACAGTGCCTGGGGGCTACGAGCAGTACTTC. The chain combines TRBV7-9 with TRBJ2-7, with TRBD1 as a possible D gene (6 bases). Germline loops: CDR1 SEHNR, CDR2 FQNEAQ (reference sequence). V lost 1 base, J lost 3 bases, and 16 bases lay in between. The CDR3 covers 16 residues.

The table lists this clonotype with a few counts. The genes are TRBV6-5 and TRBJ1-6; D is unclear. CDR1 is MNHEY, CDR2 SVGAGI, per germline. The CDR3 runs 13 residues. Trimming pared 6 bases from V and 10 bases from J, leaving 13 bases between. CDR3 amino acids: CASSSIKLSPLHF. CDR3 sequence (DNA): TGTGCCAGCAGCTCCATCAAGTTGTCACCCCTCCACTTT.

This clonotype was found a few times. V usage is TRBV9 and J usage is TRBJ2-2, with D uncertain. The CDR3 totals 14 residues. CDR1 SGDLS and CDR2 YYNGEE come from the germline V gene. V lost 4 bases and J 6 bases, leaving 13 bases between the germline ends. In DNA, the CDR3 is TGTGCCAGCAGCCGAGCCGGAAACCCCGGGGAGCTGTTTTTT. Translation: CASSRAGNPGELFF.

Many counts were recorded for this clonotype. This chain links TRBV4-3 with TRBJ2-7; perhaps TRBD1 as D (6 bases). V was cut by 0 bases and J by 5 bases, with 17 bases left in between. This CDR3 region has 16 residues. Germline CDR1 and CDR2: LGHNA and YSLEER. For the CDR3, the DNA is TGCGCCAGCAGCCAAGAGATCAGGACAGTCAACCACGAGCAGTACTTC. Translating gives CASSQEIRTVNHEQYF.

This clonotype was counted only a few times. This chain joins TRBV20-1 and TRBJ2-3, with D perhaps TRBD1 or TRBD2 (6 bases each). CDR1 is DFQATT and CDR2 is SNEGSKA in the germline V gene (reference sequence). V was pared by 6 bases and J by 4 bases, with 20 bases between. CDR3 size: 15 residues. In DNA form, the CDR3 reads TGCAGTGCCGAGGACGGGGGCTCTAGATCAGATACGCAGTATTTT. It yields the protein CSAEDGGSRSDTQYF.

A few counts support this clonotype. The chain employs TRBV7-2 and TRBJ2-3, with 10 bases fitting TRBD2. The CDR3 is 18 residues long. Germline V gives CDR1 SGHTA, CDR2 FQGNSA. V was clipped by 0 bases and J by 8 bases; unmatched bases: 14. CDR3 sequence: CASSLAPPRSGRASTQYF. CDR3 DNA sequence: TGTGCCAGCAGCTTAGCCCCACCTAGGAGCGGGAGGGCCTCTACGCAGTATTTT.

The rearrangement links TRBV19 to TRBJ1-2, with TRBD1 matching over 7 bases. V was pared by 7 bases and J by 4 bases, with 6 bases of the junction left unmatched. This CDR3 region has 13 residues. Germline CDR1 reads LNHDA; CDR2 reads SQIVND (reference sequence). CDR3 sequence: CASTRTGPYGYTF. The CDR3 DNA is TGTGCCAGTACCCGGACAGGTCCCTATGGCTACACCTTC.

The table lists this clonotype with many counts. The chain employs TRBV19 and TRBJ2-5, with a possible D match to TRBD2 (6 bases). Trimming shortened V by 4 bases and J by 5 bases, and 11 bases separated the two germline ends. The germline V gene has CDR1 LNHDA and CDR2 SQIVND (reference sequence). The CDR3 runs to 13 residues. The CDR3 sequence is CASSTSRGETQYF. CDR3 nucleotide sequence: TGTGCCAGTAGTACAAGCCGGGGGGAGACCCAGTACTTC.

The V call is TRBV11-2, the J call TRBJ2-5; TRBD2 matches 7 bases. The germline V gene has CDR1 SGHAT and CDR2 FQNNGV. V lost 3 bases, J lost 1 base, and 5 bases stayed unmatched. The CDR3 covers 15 residues. This CDR3 is CASSFLAAAQETQYF. The CDR3 DNA reads TGTGCCAGCAGCTTCCTAGCGGCCGCCCAAGAGACCCAGTACTTC.

At least ten counts were recorded for this clonotype. The CDR3 protein is CASSIVAGLYNEQFF. CDR3 nucleotides: TGTGCCAGTAGTATAGTAGCCGGCCTCTACAATGAGCAGTTCTTC. V gene TRBV19 combines with J gene TRBJ2-1; D not resolved. The CDR3 is 15 residues long. The ends were cut back, 1 base at V and 3 bases at J, with 10 bases in the middle. CDR1 is LNHDA and CDR2 is SQIVND in the germline V gene (reference sequence).

This clonotype came up a few times. The chain employs TRBV28 and TRBJ2-2, with a weak D call TRBD1 (6 bases). CDR3 length: 14 amino acids. Germline V gene sequence: CDR1 MDHEN, CDR2 SYDVKM. Trimming took off 3 bases at V and 4 bases at J, with 9 bases between the two ends. The CDR3 reads CASSFQGITGELFF. CDR3 coding DNA: TGTGCCAGCAGTTTCCAGGGGATCACCGGGGAGCTGTTTTTT.

This clonotype was picked up a small number of times. The rearrangement links TRBV6-1 to TRBJ2-7; D perhaps matches TRBD2 (6 bases). This CDR3 has 15 amino acids. The germline CDR1 and CDR2 sequences are MNHNS and SASEGT. Trimming left V 7 bases short and J 5 bases short, with 21 bases between. The chain's CDR3 is CASKVSGTLGHEQYF. The CDR3 coding sequence is TGTGCCAGCAAAGTTTCCGGGACTCTGGGCCACGAGCAGTACTTC.

This clonotype was found many times. The V and J genes are TRBV13 and TRBJ2-1, with a possible D match to TRBD2 (6 bases). The CDR3 contains 13 residues. The germline CDR1 and CDR2 sequences are PRHDT and FYEKMQ (reference sequence). Trimming cost V 4 bases and J 4 bases, with 8 bases left between them. Written as DNA, the CDR3 is TGTGCCAGCAGCTCGACTAGTTACAATGAGCAGTTCTTC. As protein: CASSSTSYNEQFF.